The clone carrying this T cell receptor beta chain came up once. The sample is drawn from a study of CD8 T cells in Susac syndrome. CDR1 LGHDT and CDR2 YNNKEL come from the germline V gene (reference sequence). Trimming left V 2 bases short and J 7 bases short, with 12 bases between. The CDR3 is 14 residues long. Negative isolation yielded the CD8+ and CD4+ T cells, while FACS enriched the TEMRA cells. RNA, at about 0.45 to 1 ug, was reverse transcribed with random hexamers. Multiplex immunoSEQ PCR targeted 54 Vbeta and 13 Jbeta TCR beta segments. TCRdb recomputed calls from the immunoSEQ multiplex PCR reads with MiXCR, one row per CDR3 protein. The sample includes 190,000 or so distinct CDR3 sequences, approximately 95% seen only once; the top ten take around 0.076%.

The clonotype comes from a human donor with multiple sclerosis. The rearrangement links TRBV3-1 to TRBJ1-5; maybe TRBD1 (6 bases). Sequencing used CD4+ T cells from PBMCs. This CDR3 is CASSQRTQGQPQHF. For the CDR3, the DNA is TGTGCCAGCAGCCAACGGACCCAGGGGCAGCCCCAGCATTTT.